Shown below are 28 T cell receptor beta chains from a single sample sequenced in a study of CD8 T cells in Susac syndrome. Random hexamers were used to reverse transcribe about 0.5 to 1 ug of RNA. TCRdb processed the immunoSEQ multiplex PCR reads anew with MiXCR; each CDR3 protein has one entry. The sample carries a few hundred thousand distinct CDR3 sequences, 85% to 90% recorded once. Sequencing used CD8+ T cells from PBMCs. These TCRs come from a human donor with multiple sclerosis.

Regarding this clonotype: An end of the junction differs from the germline gene, which may be a read error. This chain links TRBV20-1 with TRBJ1-2; 10 nucleotides match TRBD1. Germline values: CDR1 DFQATT, CDR2 SNEGSKA (reference sequence). The CDR3 is made up of 15 amino acids. As DNA, the CDR3 is TGCAGTGCGAGAGGGACAGGGGATCGGGGCTATGGCTACACCTTC. It codes for CSARGTGDRGYGYTF.

Notes on this clonotype: The junction differs from germline at one of its ends, possibly a read error. The chain is built from TRBV7-9 and TRBJ2-1; 8 bases are a match to TRBD2. CDR3 length: 15 residues. Germline CDR1 is SEHNR and CDR2 is FQNEAQ (reference sequence). The chain's CDR3 is CVSSLKAGGYNEQFF. CDR3 DNA: TGTGTCAGCAGCTTAAAGGCGGGGGGATACAATGAGCAGTTCTTC.

CDR3 nucleotides: TGTGCCAGCAGCCCTCGACAGGTCTTCCACACTGAAGCTTTCTTT. Protein: CASSPRQVFHTEAFF. The rearrangement uses TRBV28 and TRBJ1-1, with a weak D call TRBD1 (6 bases). Germline CDR1 MDHEN, CDR2 SYDVKM. This CDR3 is built from 15 residues. Deletions cut 6 bases from V and 3 bases from J, with 17 bases between.

In nucleotides, the CDR3 is TGTGCCAGCAGCACAGGACAGGGGGCCTTAGCTTTCTTT. This translates into CASSTGQGALAFF. This rearrangement joins TRBV7-8 to TRBJ1-1; TRBD1 matches 11 bases. There are 13 residues in the CDR3. Trimming cost V 5 bases and J 10 bases; bases outside gene matches: 6. The germline CDR1 and CDR2 sequences are SGHVS and FQNEAQ. The entire variable domain, with the rest obtained from reference TRBV7-8 and TRBJ1-1, is as follows: GAGVSQSPRYKVAKRGQDVALRCDPISGHVSLFWYQQALGQGPEFLTYFQNEAQLDKSGLPSDRFFAERPEGSVSTLKIQRTQQEDSAVYLCASSTGQGALAFFGQGTRLTVV.

V usage is TRBV6-5 and J usage is TRBJ2-1, with D possibly TRBD2 on 5 matching bases. The CDR3 runs to 12 residues. Per germline, CDR1 MNHEY and CDR2 SVGAGI. V was trimmed by 3 bases and J by 8 bases, leaving 8 bases between them. The chain's CDR3 is CASSYEGDEQFF. The CDR3 DNA reads TGTGCCAGCAGTTATGAGGGCGATGAGCAGTTCTTC.

This clonotype was detected once. The rearrangement links TRBV9 to TRBJ1-3; 12 nucleotides line up with TRBD1. V shed 3 bases, J shed 3 bases, and the junction held 13 bases outside the gene matches. Per the germline V gene, CDR1 is SGDLS and CDR2 is YYNGEE. This CDR3 has 19 amino acids. The CDR3 coding sequence is TGTGCCAGCAGCGCCGGATCCGGGACAGGGGGCATACTTGGAAACACCATATATTTT. Protein: CASSAGSGTGGILGNTIYF.

V is TRBV6-4 and J is TRBJ2-1; no definite D call. CDR1 MRHNA and CDR2 SNTAGT come from the germline V gene. This CDR3 has 12 residues. V gave up 6 bases and J gave up 7 bases, with 10 bases separating them. CDR3 bases: TGTGCCAGCAGGGGTTTGGAAAATGAGCAGTTCTTC. Protein sequence: CASRGLENEQFF.

The chain employs TRBV5-1 and TRBJ2-7; 9 nucleotides line up with TRBD1. Trimming removed 3 bases from V and 0 bases from J; junction bases left unmatched: 7. CDR3 length equals 16 residues. The germline V gene encodes CDR1 SGHRS and CDR2 YFSETQ. Here the CDR3 DNA reads TGCGCCAGCAGCTCCTTCGGACAGGGGAGCTCCTACGAGCAGTACTTC. Amino acids: CASSSFGQGSSYEQYF.

The chain is built from TRBV5-6 and TRBJ2-7; D may match TRBD1 or TRBD2 (5 bases each). V was clipped by 0 bases and J by 2 bases, with 15 bases between them. The CDR3 totals 16 residues. Germline CDR1 SGHDT, CDR2 YYEEEE. The CDR3: CASSLVSGRGAYEQYF. CDR3 coding DNA: TGTGCCAGCAGCTTGGTATCTGGCAGAGGGGCCTACGAGCAGTACTTC.

The genes are TRBV4-1 and TRBJ1-4, with a possible D match to TRBD1 (6 bases). Germline assignment: CDR1 MGHRA and CDR2 YSYEKL. This CDR3 is 16 amino acids long. Trimming removed 1 base from V and 0 bases from J, with 9 bases in between. The CDR3 is CASSQGDTSTNEKLFF. The CDR3 region has the DNA TGCGCCAGCAGCCAAGGGGACACTTCAACTAATGAAAAACTGTTTTTT.

The chain couples TRBV27 to TRBJ2-7, with no clear D. Trimming pared 2 bases from V and 5 bases from J, leaving 10 bases between. The CDR3 covers 13 residues. The germline V gene encodes CDR1 MNHEY and CDR2 SMNVEV (reference sequence). CDR3 protein: CASSLGVGNEQYF. In DNA, the CDR3 is TGTGCCAGCAGTTTAGGAGTTGGGAACGAGCAGTACTTC.

The chain has TRBV2 and TRBJ2-5, with 10 positions matching TRBD2. In germline, CDR1 is SNHLY, CDR2 FYNNEI. The CDR3 has 14 amino acids. V lost 3 bases and J lost 5; bases outside the gene matches: 3. DNA for the CDR3: TGTGCCAGCAGTGACCCTAGCGGGAGTGAGACCCAGTACTTC. Protein product: CASSDPSGSETQYF.

This clonotype appeared a few times. The chain joins TRBV5-4 to TRBJ2-7, with 7 bases aligning to TRBD1. Germline CDR1 is SGHNT and CDR2 is YYREEE (reference sequence). The CDR3 is 14 residues long. Unmatched junction bases numbered 4, after V lost 3 bases and J lost 1 base. CDR3 in DNA: TGTGCCAGCAGCTGGGGACAGACGTCCTACGAGCAGTACTTC. Amino acid sequence: CASSWGQTSYEQYF.

V usage is TRBV5-1 and J usage is TRBJ2-7; TRBD2 matches 7 bases. V shed 3 bases, J shed 4 bases, and the junction held 7 bases outside the gene matches. The CDR3 totals 14 residues. Looked up from germline, CDR1 is SGHRS and CDR2 is YFSETQ. CDR3 nucleotides: TGCGCCAGCAGCTCCGGGACTAACGAATACGAGCAGTACTTC. Protein sequence: CASSSGTNEYEQYF. The full variable domain, completed using reference TRBV5-1 and TRBJ2-7, is KAGVTQTPRYLIKTRGQQVTLSCSPISGHRSVSWYQQTPGQGLQFLFEYFSETQRNKGNFPGRFSGRQFSNSRSEMNVSTLELGDSALYLCASSSGTNEYEQYFGPGTRLTVT.

The genes are TRBV28 and TRBJ2-7, with 8 bases that match TRBD2. Trimming at V came to 4 bases and at J to 2 bases, leaving 4 bases not matched to a gene. The CDR3 consists of 14 residues. CDR1 and CDR2 from the germline V gene are MDHEN and SYDVKM. The CDR3 DNA follows: TGTGCCAGCAGTTCCCCGGGAGGGCCCTACGAGCAGTACTTC. Translating gives CASSSPGGPYEQYF. The complete variable domain, with remaining parts taken from reference TRBV28 and TRBJ2-7, reads DVKVTQSSRYLVKRTGEKVFLECVQDMDHENMFWYRQDPGLGLRLIYFSYDVKMKEKGDIPEGYSVSREKKERFSLILESASTNQTSMYLCASSSPGGPYEQYFGPGTRLTVT.

The CDR3 loop is CASSPDIGEQYF. In DNA, the CDR3 is TGCGCCAGCAGCCCGGACATCGGCGAGCAGTACTTC. The chain joins TRBV4-1 to TRBJ2-7, with D perhaps matching TRBD1 (5 bases). V was clipped by 4 bases and J by 6 bases, with 10 bases between them. The CDR3 has 12 residues. In germline, CDR1 is MGHRA, CDR2 YSYEKL.

This clonotype was counted a few times. The chain is built from TRBV6-1 and TRBJ2-3, with D unclear. Germline V gives CDR1 MNHNS, CDR2 SASEGT. V was clipped by 8 bases and J by 2 bases, with 14 bases between them. The CDR3 is 14 residues long. The CDR3 sequence: CASRATFITDTQYF. Here the CDR3 DNA reads TGTGCCAGCCGGGCCACTTTTATCACAGATACGCAGTATTTT.

This clonotype occurred a few times. The genes are TRBV10-3 and TRBJ1-5, with D hard to call. The CDR3 consists of 14 residues. Germline V gives CDR1 ENHRY, CDR2 SYGVKD. The V end lost 4 bases, the J end lost 0 bases, and 7 bases lay between the germline ends. In DNA, the CDR3 is TGTGCCATCAGTGTAGGGATTAGCAATCAGCCCCAGCATTTT. Translated: CAISVGISNQPQHF.

This clonotype has only one observation. This rearrangement joins TRBV29-1 to TRBJ1-1, with D possibly matching TRBD1 (6 bases). The CDR3 totals 17 residues. V dropped 3 bases and J dropped 4 bases, with 24 bases sitting between them. In germline, CDR1 is SQVTM, CDR2 ANQGSEA. Here the CDR3 DNA reads TGCAGCGTTGATGCGCGGGGGCGGACTTATGAACTCACTGAAGCTTTCTTT. Translated, it gives CSVDARGRTYELTEAFF.

This chain connects TRBV11-3 to TRBJ2-1; 9 bases are a match to TRBD1. The CDR3 is made up of 15 amino acids. Germline V gene lookup returns CDR1 SGHNT and CDR2 YENEEA. J lost 7 bases, V lost 2 bases, and 6 bases had no gene match. The DNA for the CDR3 is TGTGCCAGCAGCTTAACAGGGGGCGCTTTTAATGAGCAGTTCTTC. It translates to CASSLTGGAFNEQFF.

V is TRBV6-5 and J is TRBJ1-1; the D is unclear. The germline CDR1 and CDR2 sequences are MNHEY and SVGAGI. V lost 2 bases and J lost 0, with 7 bases in between. The CDR3 runs to 14 residues. The CDR3: CASSYDGMNTEAFF. The CDR3, as DNA: TGTGCCAGCAGTTACGACGGCATGAACACTGAAGCTTTCTTT.

In this sample, this clonotype turned up a few times. This sequence joins TRBV5-6 and TRBJ2-7, with a possible D match to TRBD1 (6 bases). This CDR3 region has 13 residues. Germline V gene lookup returns CDR1 SGHDT and CDR2 YYEEEE. V lost 4 bases, J lost 4 bases, and 12 bases lay in between. The CDR3 protein is CASSNRDQYEQYF. The CDR3 DNA follows: TGTGCCAGCAGCAACAGGGATCAGTACGAGCAGTACTTC.

This chain links TRBV27 with TRBJ1-5, with 9 bases matching TRBD1. Germline V CDR1 and CDR2: MNHEY, SMNVEV (reference sequence). This CDR3 region has 15 residues. Trimming at V came to 0 bases and at J to 7 bases, leaving 4 bases not matched to a gene. The CDR3 nucleotides read TGTGCCAGCAGTTTATCCGGGACAGGGTTGCAGCCCCAGCATTTT. It specifies CASSLSGTGLQPQHF.

The rearrangement links TRBV19 to TRBJ1-1; a weak D match, TRBD1 (5 bases). Germline assignment: CDR1 LNHDA and CDR2 SQIVND (reference sequence). CDR3 size: 17 residues. Trimming shortened V by 0 bases and J by 8 bases, and 22 bases separated the two germline ends. In DNA, the CDR3 is TGTGCCAGTAGTATAGATCGTTCGGGGGAGAGGACGGACGAAGCTTTCTTT. Translation: CASSIDRSGERTDEAFF.

This clonotype was found a few times. The chain combines TRBV10-1 with TRBJ2-7, with D uncertain. The CDR3 has 13 amino acids. The germline gives CDR1 WNHNN, CDR2 SYGVQD (reference sequence). V lost 2 bases, J lost 6 bases, and 11 bases lay in between. CDR3 nucleotide sequence: TGCGCCAGCAGTGAGGGGGTAATTGGCGAGCAGTACTTC. Protein sequence: CASSEGVIGEQYF.

J is TRBJ1-1 and V is TRBV18, with D hard to call. This CDR3 region has 18 residues. The V and J ends lost 6 bases and 0 bases respectively, with 23 bases between them. Germline assignment: CDR1 KGHSH and CDR2 LQKENI. The CDR3 DNA reads TGTGCCAGCTCGTCACCGGGTTATCCAGACTACATGAACACTGAAGCTTTCTTT. Its translation: CASSSPGYPDYMNTEAFF.

This chain links TRBV10-3 with TRBJ2-3; a weak D match, TRBD2 (6 bases). This CDR3 is built from 13 residues. V was pared by 11 bases and J by 3 bases, with 15 bases between. Germline V gene sequence: CDR1 ENHRY, CDR2 SYGVKD. CDR3 sequence: CASGPGVTDTQYF. The CDR3 DNA is TGTGCCTCGGGCCCGGGGGTTACAGATACGCAGTATTTT.

The chain couples TRBV13 to TRBJ1-2, with 7 bases lining up with TRBD1. With V trimmed by 1 base and J by 7 bases, 6 bases remained unmatched. Germline V gives CDR1 PRHDT, CDR2 FYEKMQ (reference sequence). The CDR3 runs to 14 residues. The CDR3 loop reads CASSLETGYGGYTF. CDR3 sequence (DNA): TGTGCCAGCAGCTTAGAGACAGGGTATGGTGGCTACACCTTC.